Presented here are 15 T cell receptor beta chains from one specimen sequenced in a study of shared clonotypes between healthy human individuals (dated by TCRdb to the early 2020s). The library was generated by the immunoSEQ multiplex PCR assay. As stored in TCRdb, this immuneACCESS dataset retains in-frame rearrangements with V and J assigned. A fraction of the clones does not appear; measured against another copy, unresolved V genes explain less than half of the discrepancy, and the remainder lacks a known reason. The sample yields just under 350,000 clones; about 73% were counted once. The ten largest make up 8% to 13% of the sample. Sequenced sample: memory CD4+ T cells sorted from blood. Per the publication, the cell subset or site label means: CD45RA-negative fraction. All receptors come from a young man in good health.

DNA of the CDR3: TGTGCCAGCAGCAACCAGGGGTCCCGCCTCGAGCAGTACTTC. Translating it yields CASSNQGSRLEQYF. V and J are TRBV7-2 and TRBJ2-7, with D possibly TRBD1 on 6 matching bases. V was clipped by 5 bases and J by 6 bases, with 17 bases between them. In germline, CDR1 is SGHTA, CDR2 FQGNSA. This CDR3 region has 14 residues.

The CDR3 sequence is CASSFRDRENNEQFF. DNA for the CDR3: TGTGCCAGCAGCTTCCGGGACAGGGAAAACAATGAGCAGTTCTTC. The V and J genes are TRBV11-2 and TRBJ2-1, with 9 bases lining up with TRBD1. With V trimmed by 3 bases and J by 5 bases, 5 bases remained unmatched. This CDR3 has 15 residues. CDR1 and CDR2 from the germline V gene are SGHAT and FQNNGV.

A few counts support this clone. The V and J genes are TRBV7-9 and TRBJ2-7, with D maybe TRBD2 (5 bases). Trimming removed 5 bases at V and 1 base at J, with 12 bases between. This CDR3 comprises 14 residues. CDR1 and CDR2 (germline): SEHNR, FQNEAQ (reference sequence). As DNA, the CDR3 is TGTGCCAGCAGCCCCCTGGACTGGTCCTACGAGCAGTACTTC. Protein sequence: CASSPLDWSYEQYF.

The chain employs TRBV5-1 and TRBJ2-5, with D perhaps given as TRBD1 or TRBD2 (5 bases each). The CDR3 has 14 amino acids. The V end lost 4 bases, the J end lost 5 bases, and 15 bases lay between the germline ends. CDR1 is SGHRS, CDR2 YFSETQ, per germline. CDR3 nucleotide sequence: TGCGCCAGCAGCGGGGGAGTAGGGTGGGAGACCCAGTACTTC. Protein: CASSGGVGWETQYF.

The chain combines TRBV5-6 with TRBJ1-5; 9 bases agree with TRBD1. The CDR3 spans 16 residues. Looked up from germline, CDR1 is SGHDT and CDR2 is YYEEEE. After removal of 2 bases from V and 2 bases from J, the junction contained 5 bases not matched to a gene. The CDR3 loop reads CASSFTGQGRNQPQHF. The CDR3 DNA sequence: TGTGCCAGCAGCTTCACTGGACAGGGGCGCAATCAGCCCCAGCATTTT.

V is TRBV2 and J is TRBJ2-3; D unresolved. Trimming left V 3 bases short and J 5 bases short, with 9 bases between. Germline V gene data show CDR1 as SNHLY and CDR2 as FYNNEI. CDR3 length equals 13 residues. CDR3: CASSESLGDTQYF. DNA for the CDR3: TGTGCCAGCAGTGAGTCGCTAGGAGATACGCAGTATTTT.

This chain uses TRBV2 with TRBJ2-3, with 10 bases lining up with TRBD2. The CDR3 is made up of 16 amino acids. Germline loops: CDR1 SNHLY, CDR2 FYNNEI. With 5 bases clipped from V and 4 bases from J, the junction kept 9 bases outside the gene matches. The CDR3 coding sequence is TGTGCCAGCAGTTTCGAAGCGGGAGGGAGGGCAGATACGCAGTATTTT. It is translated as CASSFEAGGRADTQYF.

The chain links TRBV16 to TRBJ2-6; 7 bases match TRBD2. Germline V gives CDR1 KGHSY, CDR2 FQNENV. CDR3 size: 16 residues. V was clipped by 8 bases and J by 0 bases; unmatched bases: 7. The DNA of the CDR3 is TGTGCCAGCGGCCTGGGCGGGGGCTCTGGGGCCAACGTCCTGACTTTC. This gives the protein CASGLGGGSGANVLTF.

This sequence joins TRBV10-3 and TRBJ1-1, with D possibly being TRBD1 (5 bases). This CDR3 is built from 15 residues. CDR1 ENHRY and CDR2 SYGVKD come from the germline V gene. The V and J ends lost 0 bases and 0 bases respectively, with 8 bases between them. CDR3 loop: CAISESRQMNTEAFF. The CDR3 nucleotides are TGTGCCATCAGTGAGTCGAGACAGATGAACACTGAAGCTTTCTTT.

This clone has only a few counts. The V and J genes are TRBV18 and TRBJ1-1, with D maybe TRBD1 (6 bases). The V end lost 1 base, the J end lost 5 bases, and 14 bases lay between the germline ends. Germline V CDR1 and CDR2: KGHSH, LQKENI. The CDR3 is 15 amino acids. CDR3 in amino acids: CASSPQGLRGTEAFF. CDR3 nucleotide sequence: TGTGCCAGCTCACCACAGGGTTTGAGGGGGACTGAAGCTTTCTTT.

DNA for the CDR3: TGTGCCAGCAGCCACACTAGCGGGACAAGCACAGATACGCAGTATTTT. Encoded protein: CASSHTSGTSTDTQYF. The V gene is TRBV4-2, the J gene TRBJ2-3; 10 bases are a match to TRBD2. The CDR3 runs to 16 residues. The V and J ends lost 3 bases and 0 bases, in that order; junction bases with no gene match: 3. CDR1 is LGHNA, CDR2 YNFKEQ, per germline.

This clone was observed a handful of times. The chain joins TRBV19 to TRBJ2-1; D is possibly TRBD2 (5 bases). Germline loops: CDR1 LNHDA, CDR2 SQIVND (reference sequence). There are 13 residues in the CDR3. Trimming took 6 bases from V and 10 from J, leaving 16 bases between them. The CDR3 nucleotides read TGTGCCAGTAGCTTCCTAGCAGCAGACGAGCAGTTCTTC. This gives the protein CASSFLAADEQFF.

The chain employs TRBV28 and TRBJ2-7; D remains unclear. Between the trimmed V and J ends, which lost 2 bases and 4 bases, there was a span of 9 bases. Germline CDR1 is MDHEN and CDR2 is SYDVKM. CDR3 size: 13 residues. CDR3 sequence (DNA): TGTGCCAGCAGTTTACCCAGCCAATACGAGCAGTACTTC. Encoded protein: CASSLPSQYEQYF.

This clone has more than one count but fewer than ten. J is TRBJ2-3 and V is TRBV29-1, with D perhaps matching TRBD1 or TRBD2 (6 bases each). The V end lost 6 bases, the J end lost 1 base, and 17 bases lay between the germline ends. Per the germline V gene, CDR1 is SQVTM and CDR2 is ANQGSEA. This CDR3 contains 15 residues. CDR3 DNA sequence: TGCAGCGTACTTAAGGGGGGCGAGCGCACAGATACGCAGTATTTT. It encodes CSVLKGGERTDTQYF.

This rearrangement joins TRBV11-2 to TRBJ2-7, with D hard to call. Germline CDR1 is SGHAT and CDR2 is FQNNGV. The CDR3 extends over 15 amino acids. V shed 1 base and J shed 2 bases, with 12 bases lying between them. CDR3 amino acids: CASSLGWAPTYEQYF. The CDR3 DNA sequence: TGTGCCAGCAGCTTAGGGTGGGCGCCAACCTACGAGCAGTACTTC.